This T cell receptor beta chain is from a study of shared clonotypes between healthy human individuals. To note about this clone: What it recognizes is unknown.

Repertoires were generated with immunoSEQ multiplex PCR, while TCRdb's copy carries only in-frame clones and drops some. In the table there are approximately 650,000 clones, about 95% of which are singletons. Study outcomes and limitations: Non-shared clonotypes displayed generation probabilities falling below those of clonotypes present in all four donors. Sample collection involved blood only; tissue repertoires are likely different. Enrolling few donors narrowed the genetic and exposure-history diversity that was represented.

Only CD45RO-negative cells positively selected for CCR7 counted as naive CD8 cells, so terminally differentiated effector memory CD45RA+ cells were excluded. Participating donors were healthy, HIV-negative adults free of recent acute infections or vaccinations. Deletions cut 6 bases from V and 3 bases from J, with 13 bases between. CDR1 is SNHLY, CDR2 FYNNEI, per germline. The CDR3 is 14 residues long. This TCR was recovered from a woman aged 30 to 39 in good health. V and J are TRBV2 and TRBJ2-3, with a possible D match to TRBD1 (6 bases). What was sequenced was naive CD8+ T cells sorted from blood. CDR3 amino acids: CASSRDTVTDTQYF. The DNA for the CDR3 is TGTGCCAGCAGCCGGGACACGGTTACAGATACGCAGTATTTT.